This TCR beta chain was identified during a study of brain T cells in children with intractable seizures (dated by TCRdb to the early 2020s). With regard to the full study: Resected brain tissue from approximately 55 pediatric epilepsy surgery cases was first screened for immune gene transcripts using a NanoString immunology panel. Among the roughly twelve selected surgery cases, eight also had pre-surgery blood sequenced, leaving four with brain tissue only.

What this sample's time point label stands for: resected brain tissue, or blood drawn just prior to surgery. Surgery cases with the highest brain T cell transcript signatures were selected for TCR beta chain sequencing of brain tissue and, where available, blood. Prior to surgery, the patients had been treated with at least one anti-epileptic drug. TCR-sequenced patients were children with drug-resistant epilepsy due to tuberous sclerosis complex, focal cortical dysplasia, Rasmussen encephalitis or hemimegalencephaly. The blood samples were collected right before the epilepsy surgery. The Monarch genomic DNA purification kit was used to extract bulk genomic DNA from unsorted brain tissue and whole blood. TCR beta chain sequences were generated from genomic DNA using the immunoSEQ assay. For the original study's pipeline: CDR3 sequences that did not begin with the conserved framework cysteine at position 104 were removed manually. To get clonality, the normalized Shannon's Diversity Index was subtracted from one, giving values from 0 (maximal diversity) to 1 (oligoclonal). Chi-squared comparison-of-proportions tests assessed whether the same CDR3 differed in frequency between samples, such as brain versus blood. Public clonotypes were found through immuneACCESS searches, while the VDJdb browser was used to judge similarity to known antiviral clonotypes. The immuneACCESS repertoire file appears here via TCRdb, limited to in-frame rearrangements. These files lack a portion of the clones; in checked studies, under half of the deficit traces to unresolved V genes, and the cause of the others is not known. V, J and clone size reflect that table, while D and trimming were determined from the DNA. A total of some 64,000 clones appear in this sample, about 96% of them only once. More than 0.3% of the sample goes to the ten largest clones.

Paper-wide results and their limitations: Viral specificity was inferred only from CDR3 sequence similarity, and patients' HCMV serostatus was unknown. Because pre- and post-surgery blood were sequenced to different depths, clones absent from the pre-surgery sample may reflect undersampling.

For this clone: Its binding antigen is unknown. Per-base quality was not reported, and no clone a single base away is much larger than it.

The germline V gene specifies SGHAT as CDR1 and FQNNGV as CDR2. V lost 5 bases and J lost 3 bases, and the count of bases not matched to a germline gene is 14. There are 18 amino acids in the CDR3, from cysteine to phenylalanine inclusive. Only the CDR3 DNA is retained, 54 bases long and in frame from the first base. The TCR comes from a boy in the first two years of life with focal cortical dysplasia and intractable seizures. Specimen: peripheral blood, collected at surgery. The V and J genes are TRBV11-2 and TRBJ2-3, with 10 middle bases fitting TRBD2. The CDR3 region: CASSLAGAGGPWTDTQYF. At the DNA level, the sequence is TGTGCCAGCAGCCTAGCTGGAGCGGGGGGGCCGTGGACAGATACGCAGTATTTT. The reference TRBV11-2 and TRBJ2-3 proteins fill in what lies around the CDR3, so the full variable domain reads EAGVAQSPRYKIIEKRQSVAFWCNPISGHATLYWYQQILGQGPKLLIQFQNNGVVDDSQLPKDRFSAERLKGVDSTLKIQPAKLEDSAVYLCASSLAGAGGPWTDTQYFGPGTRLTVL.